This TCR beta chain stems from a study of shared clonotypes between healthy human individuals. Genomic DNA (from each subset) was split evenly across several immunoSEQ plates. Profiling relied on immunoSEQ multiplex PCR, and the TCRdb table lists in-frame clones only, not all of them. In the table there are fewer than 1.4 million clones, approximately 78% of which are singletons. CDR1 is SGHTA, CDR2 FQGTGA, per germline. The length of the CDR3 is 16 residues. V trimming: 2 bases; J trimming: 9 bases; junction bases outside the gene matches: 11. Study conclusions and caveats: What naive subsets generally showed was a larger estimated richness than memory subsets showed. Generation probabilities of non-shared clonotypes were lower (relative to those shared by all four donors). A handful of donors showed sharing of around 5% of naive CD4 clonotypes.

Notes on this clone: The antigen remains unidentified.

The receptor comes from a man in his late teens or twenties in good health. Some clones in this sample may be carry-over from other donors' samples. Sequencing input: memory CD4+ T cells from PBMCs. The subset is: CD45RA-negative fraction. V usage is TRBV7-3 and J usage is TRBJ2-1, with 9 bases lining up with TRBD2. The CDR3 DNA follows: TGTGCCAGCAGCTTAGAATCACTAGCGGGCTTGCCTGAGCAGTTCTTC. It encodes CASSLESLAGLPEQFF.